This paragraph covers one TCR beta chain sequence. Its specificity is unknown. These data belong to a study of CD8 T cells in ankylosing spondylitis. Germline CDR1 is SGHRS and CDR2 is YFSETQ. Trimming cost V 4 bases and J 4 bases, with 15 bases left between them. This CDR3 has 15 amino acids. TCRdb ran MiXCR on the 5' RACE reads and lists one entry per CDR3 protein. The table has about 700,000 distinct CDR3 sequences, 15% to 20% seen once. Study conclusions and caveats: Typical of ankylosing spondylitis blood, it appeared, was a TCR beta motif of several highly homologous variants. Existing reports had already noted some motif variants in reactive arthritis synovial fluid and blood.

The sample comprised blood, either unsorted or a sorted T cell fraction (not recorded which). The receptor was derived from a male donor with ankylosing spondylitis. The gene calls are TRBV5-1 and TRBJ1-3; D remains unclear. The CDR3 loop reads CASSGRTNCGNTIYF. The CDR3 nucleotides are TGCGCCAGCAGCGGAAGGACGAACTGCGGAAACACCATATATTTT.